Listed here is a single T cell receptor beta chain. Its target is not known. TCRdb re-clonotyped the PCR reads via MiXCR. Of 34,000 or so clones in the sample, 35% to 40% are singletons; the top ten hold 22%. Germline V CDR1 and CDR2: SGHRS, YFSETQ. The CDR3 spans 14 residues. V was clipped by 5 bases and J by 1 base, with 12 bases between them. This entry comes from a study of metastatic and nonmetastatic thyroid tumors. The overall study: Repertoires from malignant and benign thyroid patients were compared across blood and tumor or nodule tissue. Whole-study results and caveats: Reports indicated that malignant thyroid tumors showed significantly higher TCR beta diversity than benign nodules did, in blood and tumor.

Prior to thyroid surgery, none of the patients had received any treatment. The receptor's source is a female donor with papillary thyroid cancer or a benign thyroid nodule (not recorded which). Some clones in this sample may be carry-over from other donors' samples. The material sequenced was tumor tissue. J is TRBJ1-1 and V is TRBV5-1; D gene ambiguous. The CDR3 DNA reads TGCGCCAGCAGTAAGGGAGCCCCGAACACTGAAGCTTTCTTT. Amino acid sequence: CASSKGAPNTEAFF.